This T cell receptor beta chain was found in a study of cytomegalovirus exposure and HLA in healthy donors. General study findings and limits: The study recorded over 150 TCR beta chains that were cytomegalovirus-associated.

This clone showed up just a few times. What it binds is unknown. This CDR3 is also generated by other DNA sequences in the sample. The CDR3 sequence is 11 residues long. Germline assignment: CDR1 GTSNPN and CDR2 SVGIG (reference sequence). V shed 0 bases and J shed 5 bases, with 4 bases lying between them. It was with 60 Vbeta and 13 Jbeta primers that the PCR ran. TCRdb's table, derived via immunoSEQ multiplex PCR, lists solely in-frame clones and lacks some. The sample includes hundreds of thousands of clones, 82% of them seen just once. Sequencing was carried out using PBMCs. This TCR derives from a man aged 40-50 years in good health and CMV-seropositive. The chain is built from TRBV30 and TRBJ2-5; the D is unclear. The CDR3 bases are TGTGCCTGGAGTGTACTGGAGACCCAGTACTTC. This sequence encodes CAWSVLETQYF.